These T cell receptor beta chains were read from a single sample in a study of shared clonotypes between healthy human individuals. The table came from immunoSEQ multiplex PCR; TCRdb's copy has only in-frame clones and leaves some out. The sample shows some 2,100,000 clones, roughly 91% of them seen only once. Material for sequencing was naive CD8+ T cells from PBMCs. Receptor source: a man aged 18 to 30 in good health. Some clones in this sample may be carry-over from other donors' samples. Each CDR3 is given with its conserved first and last residue. A D gene is named only where the DNA matches it firmly. Clone size is stated in some rows and not others, as once, few, many or a class when expanded.

V gene	J gene	clone size	D gene	CDR3 DNA	CDR3 protein
TRBV28	TRBJ1-2	NA	TRBD1	TGTGCCAGCAGTACCCGGGACAGGCGGTGGGGCTACACCTTC	CASSTRDRRWGYTF
TRBV29-1	TRBJ2-3	NA	TRBD2	TGCAGCGCCCCAGGCAGCGGGAGATCTACAGATACGCAGTATTTT	CSAPGSGRSTDTQYF
TRBV29-1	TRBJ2-1	NA	NA	TGCAGCGTTGAAATTGGACTCGGGGCGCACAATGAGCAGTTCTTC	CSVEIGLGAHNEQFF
TRBV29-1	TRBJ2-2	NA	TRBD1	TGCAGCGCCACGGGACAGCTAGACAGGAACACCGGGGAGCTGTTTTTT	CSATGQLDRNTGELFF
TRBV5-1	TRBJ1-1	NA	NA	TGCGCCAGCAGCTCTAGGGACGGTACTCTAGAAGCTTTCTTT	CASSSRDGTLEAFF
TRBV15	TRBJ2-6	once	TRBD1	TGTGCCACCAGCCAGGACAGGAGCTTCTCTGGGGCCAACGTCCTGACTTTC	CATSQDRSFSGANVLTF
TRBV6-6	TRBJ1-1	few	TRBD1	TGTGCCAGCAGTCGACAGGGAAGGGGGAACACTGAAGCTTTCTTT	CASSRQGRGNTEAFF
TRBV5-6	TRBJ1-2	NA	NA	TGTGCCAGCAGCCCTGGCCTGAACAGTTACTATGGCTACACCTTC	CASSPGLNSYYGYTF
TRBV27	TRBJ2-1	NA	NA	TGTGCCAGCAGTTTAGGGTTAGCCTTCAATGAGCAGTTCTTC	CASSLGLAFNEQFF
TRBV27	TRBJ2-7	NA	NA	TGTGCCAGCAGTTTGACACCGTTGGGGTCCTACGAGCAGTACTTC	CASSLTPLGSYEQYF
TRBV4-1	TRBJ2-7	NA	NA	TGCGCCAGCAGCCAGGGGCGGACCGGGTACTCCGAGCAGTACTTC	CASSQGRTGYSEQYF
TRBV19	TRBJ2-7	NA	TRBD2	TGTGCCAGTAGTATCGTAGCGGGAGTCCCCTACGAGCAGTACTTC	CASSIVAGVPYEQYF
TRBV5-1	TRBJ2-7	NA	NA	TGCGCCAGCAGCTTAGGAGGGGCGAGGGAGCAGTACTTC	CASSLGGAREQYF
TRBV7-9	TRBJ2-7	NA	TRBD2	TGTGCCAGCAGCTTCGGGGGGATCCCCTACGAGCAGTACTTC	CASSFGGIPYEQYF
TRBV7-6	TRBJ2-7	NA	TRBD2	TGTGCCAGCAGCACGGGACTAGCGGAGAATTACGAGCAGTACTTC	CASSTGLAENYEQYF
TRBV11-2	TRBJ2-7	NA	TRBD2	TGTGCCAGCAGCTTACCTGTCGCTAGCGGCTACGAGCAGTACTTC	CASSLPVASGYEQYF
TRBV27	TRBJ2-2	NA	NA	TGTGCCAGCGCCTCCCAAATCACCGGGGAGCTGTTTTTT	CASASQITGELFF
TRBV5-4	TRBJ2-1	NA	TRBD1	TGTGCCAGCAGCTTGGATAGGACAGGGTTTTACAATGAGCAGTTCTTC	CASSLDRTGFYNEQFF
TRBV7-9	TRBJ2-7	NA	NA	TGTGCCAGCAGCTTATCTCCCGATAAGCCTTACGAGCAGTACTTC	CASSLSPDKPYEQYF
TRBV28	TRBJ2-7	NA	TRBD1	TGTGCCAGCAGTTCGGACAGGGGCTCCTACGAGCAGTACTTC	CASSSDRGSYEQYF
TRBV19	TRBJ2-1	NA	NA	TGTGCCAGTAGGGCCGAGCTACACAATGAGCAGTTCTTC	CASRAELHNEQFF
TRBV2	TRBJ2-5	NA	TRBD2	TGTGCCAGCAGTGGACTAGCGGGCTTGGGGGAGACCCAGTACTTC	CASSGLAGLGETQYF